Following are 30 T cell receptor beta chains from one sample sequenced in a study of OX40 agonist ivuxolimab in advanced cancers. Repertoires were generated with immunoSEQ multiplex PCR, while TCRdb's copy carries only in-frame clones and drops some. The top ten hold 12% of the sample, which has about 46,000 clones, around 89% seen once. The material sequenced was CD4+ or CD8+ T cells sorted from blood, taken in a trial of the OX40 agonist ivuxolimab. The receptors were gathered from an adult with an advanced solid tumor such as melanoma, head and neck, liver or kidney cancer.

CDR3 coding DNA: TGTGCCAGCAGCGGGCAGGGGGCACACGAGCAGTACTTC. It codes for CASSGQGAHEQYF. The chain joins TRBV9 to TRBJ2-7; TRBD1 agrees at 8 bases. V was clipped by 3 bases and J by 5 bases; unmatched bases: 4. Germline assignment: CDR1 SGDLS and CDR2 YYNGEE. The CDR3 length is 13 residues.

This clone was observed a single time. The CDR3 loop reads CASSYSSSGTYEQYF. In DNA form, the CDR3 reads TGTGCCAGCAGTTACTCGTCTAGCGGAACCTACGAGCAGTACTTC. The V gene is TRBV6-5, the J gene TRBJ2-7; the match to TRBD2 covers 7 bases. V gave up 0 bases and J gave up 2 bases; unmatched junction bases: 4. CDR3 length equals 15 residues. Germline CDR1 is MNHEY and CDR2 is SVGAGI.

CDR3 sequence: CASSEGTASTDTQYF. The CDR3 DNA reads as TGTGCCAGCAGTGAAGGGACAGCTAGCACAGATACGCAGTATTTT. The V gene is TRBV6-1, the J gene TRBJ2-3; perhaps TRBD1 as D (6 bases). Trimming took 1 base from V and 0 from J, leaving 8 bases between them. The germline gives CDR1 MNHNS, CDR2 SASEGT. CDR3 size: 15 residues.

The chain couples TRBV6-1 to TRBJ1-5, with unresolved D. The CDR3 loop spans 13 amino acids. V was cut by 1 base and J by 3 bases, with 4 bases left in between. Germline V gives CDR1 MNHNS, CDR2 SASEGT. CDR3 protein: CASSEGNNQPQHF. The CDR3, as DNA: TGTGCCAGCAGTGAAGGAAACAATCAGCCCCAGCATTTT.

This clone was seen a single time. The chain recombines TRBV27 with TRBJ2-3, with D perhaps TRBD2 (5 bases). Per germline, CDR1 MNHEY and CDR2 SMNVEV (reference sequence). Between the trimmed V and J ends, which lost 3 bases and 6 bases, there was a span of 13 bases. The CDR3 is made up of 14 amino acids. Here the CDR3 reads CASSFLPPGDTQYF. CDR3 DNA: TGTGCCAGCAGTTTTCTCCCTCCGGGGGATACGCAGTATTTT.

This chain joins TRBV28 and TRBJ2-7, with TRBD2 matching over 9 bases. CDR1 and CDR2 from the germline V gene are MDHEN and SYDVKM. The V segment lost 5 bases and the J segment 5 bases; nucleotides outside the gene matches: 4. This CDR3 has 13 amino acids. The CDR3 DNA sequence: TGTGCCAGCAGTGGGGGACTAGCCAACGAGCAGTACTTC. The encoded protein is CASSGGLANEQYF. The variable domain in full, completed from reference TRBV28 and TRBJ2-7, reads DVKVTQSSRYLVKRTGEKVFLECVQDMDHENMFWYRQDPGLGLRLIYFSYDVKMKEKGDIPEGYSVSREKKERFSLILESASTNQTSMYLCASSGGLANEQYFGPGTRLTVT.

This clone was found once. Other DNA sequences in this sample translate to the same CDR3. The J gene is TRBJ2-7, the V gene TRBV6-5; possible D gene TRBD2, 6 bases. V was shortened by 6 bases and J by 3 bases, with 15 bases between the two germline ends. The CDR3 loop spans 14 amino acids. CDR1 MNHEY and CDR2 SVGAGI come from the germline V gene. The CDR3: CASSPSSGNYEQYF. The CDR3 nucleotides read TGTGCCAGCAGCCCTAGTAGCGGCAACTACGAGCAGTACTTC.

This chain links TRBV5-6 with TRBJ1-5, with 8 bases aligning to TRBD1. The V gene end was trimmed by 0 bases and the J gene end by 2 bases; junction bases not matched to a gene: 1. This CDR3 has 15 amino acids. From germline, CDR1 is SGHDT and CDR2 YYEEEE. The CDR3 protein is CASSLGTGRNQPQHF. CDR3 sequence (DNA): TGTGCCAGCAGCTTGGGGACAGGGCGCAATCAGCCCCAGCATTTT.

The chain joins TRBV5-8 to TRBJ1-5; D is ambiguous. The germline V gene has CDR1 SGHTS and CDR2 YDEGEE. V was pared by 1 base and J by 4 bases, with 12 bases between. This CDR3 contains 15 residues. This chain's CDR3 is CASSLRDTANQPQHF. In DNA, the CDR3 is TGTGCCAGCAGCTTGAGGGATACAGCAAATCAGCCCCAGCATTTT.

J is TRBJ1-5 and V is TRBV27; D possibly corresponds to TRBD1 (6 bases). The CDR3 consists of 15 residues. V lost 2 bases, J lost 7 bases, and 15 bases lay in between. Germline V lookup: CDR1 MNHEY, CDR2 SMNVEV (reference sequence). This chain's CDR3 is CASSLVTGLNQPQHF. In DNA, the CDR3 is TGTGCCAGCAGTTTAGTAACAGGGCTCAACCAGCCCCAGCATTTT.

This clone was seen a single time. CDR3 loop: CSVEAGNGYTF. DNA for the CDR3: TGCAGCGTTGAGGCAGGGAATGGCTACACCTTC. The chain employs TRBV29-1 and TRBJ1-2; possibly TRBD1 for D (5 bases). V lost 3 bases and J 6 bases, leaving 8 bases between the germline ends. This CDR3 is 11 amino acids long. Germline CDR1 SQVTM, CDR2 ANQGSEA.

The chain recombines TRBV19 with TRBJ2-5, with TRBD1 matching 9 bases. After removal of 3 bases from V and 5 bases from J, the junction contained 7 bases not matched to a gene. This CDR3 comprises 15 residues. Germline V gene data show CDR1 as LNHDA and CDR2 as SQIVND (reference sequence). The CDR3 reads CASSIGTGNWETQYF. The CDR3 bases are TGTGCCAGTAGTATCGGGACAGGGAACTGGGAGACCCAGTACTTC.

The chain joins TRBV7-2 to TRBJ1-6; a weak D match, TRBD1 (6 bases). The CDR3 length is 17 residues. Trimming stripped 1 base from V and 0 bases from J, with 10 bases between. Germline V gene lookup returns CDR1 SGHTA and CDR2 FQGNSA. The CDR3 DNA reads as TGTGCCAGCAGCTTAGGTACAGGGTACTCCTATAATTCACCCCTCCACTTT. As protein: CASSLGTGYSYNSPLHF.

The gene calls are TRBV10-2 and TRBJ1-5; maybe TRBD1 (5 bases). Germline V CDR1 and CDR2: WSHSY, SAAADI. The CDR3 spans 12 residues. V lost 2 bases and J lost 6, with 5 bases in between. The DNA of the CDR3 is TGCGCCAGCAGTGAGGGGGCTCAGCCCCAGCATTTT. Its translation is CASSEGAQPQHF.

The V gene is TRBV5-1, the J gene TRBJ2-3; D is ambiguous. Germline CDR1 is SGHRS and CDR2 is YFSETQ. V lost 1 base, J lost 2 bases, and 8 bases lay in between. CDR3 length: 14 amino acids. The DNA for the CDR3 is TGCGCCAGCAGCTTGATCTTCAACACAGATACGCAGTATTTT. This encodes CASSLIFNTDTQYF.

The CDR3 spells CASSSGAGFGETQYF. The CDR3 DNA reads TGTGCCAGCAGCTCGGGAGCTGGGTTTGGCGAGACCCAGTACTTC. The chain couples TRBV5-4 to TRBJ2-5, with D tentatively TRBD2 (6 bases). This CDR3 comprises 15 residues. Trimming cost V 3 bases and J 5 bases, with 17 bases left between them. Germline V gene sequence: CDR1 SGHNT, CDR2 YYREEE (reference sequence). Variable domain in full (rest from reference TRBV5-4 and TRBJ2-5): ETGVTQSPTHLIKTRGQQVTLRCSSQSGHNTVSWYQQALGQGPQFIFQYYREEENGRGNFPPRFSGLQFPNYSSELNVNALELDDSALYLCASSSGAGFGETQYFGPGTRLLVL.

The chain uses TRBV4-3 and TRBJ1-2; D perhaps matches TRBD1 (5 bases). CDR3 length: 18 amino acids. V lost 0 bases and J lost 3, with 20 bases in between. Germline-derived CDR1 and CDR2 are LGHNA and YSLEER. The CDR3 is CASSQDWTSGLRDYGYTF. CDR3 coding DNA: TGCGCCAGCAGCCAAGATTGGACATCAGGACTTAGGGACTATGGCTACACCTTC.

J is TRBJ2-5 and V is TRBV5-1; D remains ambiguous. Germline V gene sequence: CDR1 SGHRS, CDR2 YFSETQ. V was shortened by 4 bases and J by 2 bases, with 15 bases between the two germline ends. This CDR3 contains 15 residues. CDR3 coding DNA: TGCGCCAGCAGCACCTATGGACCCTGGCAAGAGACCCAGTACTTC. It encodes CASSTYGPWQETQYF.

This clone was counted once. The rearrangement joins TRBV19 to TRBJ2-7; weak D call: TRBD2 (5 bases). CDR1 and CDR2 (germline): LNHDA, SQIVND (reference sequence). V dropped 5 bases and J dropped 0 bases, with 17 bases sitting between them. This CDR3 has 16 residues. The CDR3 sequence: CASSLNAGGSSYEQYF. The CDR3 bases are TGTGCCAGTAGTCTCAACGCGGGTGGAAGCTCCTACGAGCAGTACTTC.

This chain uses TRBV2 with TRBJ2-7, with 9 bases fitting TRBD1. Germline-derived CDR1 and CDR2 are SNHLY and FYNNEI. Trimming at V came to 6 bases and at J to 5 bases, leaving 11 bases not matched to a gene. The CDR3 has 15 amino acids. This CDR3 reads CASSPPGTGLHEQYF. CDR3 coding DNA: TGTGCCAGCAGCCCTCCCGGGACAGGGCTCCACGAGCAGTACTTC.

By share, this clone ranks as medium-sized (0.01 to 0.1%). The J gene is TRBJ2-3, the V gene TRBV27, with 8 bases matching TRBD2. This CDR3 is built from 13 residues. CDR1 and CDR2 (germline): MNHEY, SMNVEV (reference sequence). The CDR3 loop reads CVSGGGNTDTQYF. For the CDR3, the DNA is TGTGTCTCCGGCGGGGGGAACACAGATACGCAGTATTTT.

The chain couples TRBV19 to TRBJ1-2; D is unresolved. Between the trimmed V and J ends, which lost 0 bases and 4 bases, there was a span of 18 bases. The CDR3 loop spans 17 amino acids. Per the germline V gene, CDR1 is LNHDA and CDR2 is SQIVND (reference sequence). In nucleotides, the CDR3 is TGTGCCAGTAGTATAGATTTGGCGTCGGCCGTCGGCTATGGCTACACCTTC. This codes for CASSIDLASAVGYGYTF.

The V call is TRBV5-1, the J call TRBJ2-6; the match to TRBD1 covers 12 bases. The V gene end was trimmed by 3 bases and the J gene end by 0 bases; junction bases not matched to a gene: 19. Germline V CDR1 and CDR2: SGHRS, YFSETQ. The CDR3 runs 23 residues. The CDR3: CASSYLPGTGGHYDSSGANVLTF. CDR3 sequence (DNA): TGCGCCAGCAGCTACCTCCCCGGGACAGGGGGCCACTACGATAGCTCTGGGGCCAACGTCCTGACTTTC.

J is TRBJ2-2 and V is TRBV7-3; unclear D gene. V shed 4 bases and J shed 6 bases, with 9 bases lying between them. The CDR3 has 13 residues. CDR1 is SGHTA and CDR2 is FQGTGA in the germline V gene. The CDR3 is CASSSSGSGELFF. The CDR3 DNA reads TGTGCCAGCAGCTCTAGTGGGTCCGGGGAGCTGTTTTTT.

The chain uses TRBV4-1 and TRBJ2-2, with 9 bases identical to TRBD2. The CDR3 extends over 18 amino acids. V dropped 3 bases and J dropped 2; count of bases not matched to a gene: 10. Germline V gives CDR1 MGHRA, CDR2 YSYEKL. The CDR3 nucleotides are TGCGCCAGCAGCCAGGTCCTTAGCGGGAGCGGTAACACCGGGGAGCTGTTTTTT. Translated, it gives CASSQVLSGSGNTGELFF.

There are a few counts of this clone. The CDR3 loop is CASSMGQGALGYTF. The DNA for the CDR3 is TGTGCCAGTAGTATGGGGCAGGGGGCGCTTGGCTACACCTTC. V usage is TRBV19 and J usage is TRBJ1-2; 8 nucleotides agree with TRBD1. This CDR3 has 14 amino acids. The germline CDR1 and CDR2 sequences are LNHDA and SQIVND (reference sequence). With 3 bases clipped from V and 7 bases from J, the junction kept 7 bases outside the gene matches.

The chain employs TRBV7-8 and TRBJ2-2, with TRBD1 matching over 8 bases. Germline-derived CDR1 and CDR2 are SGHVS and FQNEAQ. The CDR3 is 16 residues long. Trimming at V came to 4 bases and at J to 7 bases, leaving 11 bases not matched to a gene. CDR3: CASSSDRVKYDGELFF. The CDR3 nucleotides are TGTGCCAGCAGCTCGGACAGGGTAAAATACGACGGGGAGCTGTTTTTT.

The genes are TRBV27 and TRBJ2-3; TRBD2 aligns across 8 bases. With V trimmed by 8 bases and J by 4 bases, 11 bases remained unmatched. The CDR3 totals 15 residues. CDR1 MNHEY and CDR2 SMNVEV come from the germline V gene (reference sequence). The CDR3 sequence is CASALGLAGPDTQYF. In DNA form, the CDR3 reads TGTGCCAGCGCCTTAGGACTAGCTGGCCCAGATACGCAGTATTTT.

The chain couples TRBV18 to TRBJ2-1; 8 positions agree with TRBD1. V was clipped by 3 bases and J by 4 bases; unmatched bases: 5. The CDR3 sequence is 15 residues long. Germline CDR1 KGHSH, CDR2 LQKENI. CDR3 nucleotide sequence: TGTGCCAGCTCACCCTCTACAGGGGGGTACAATGAGCAGTTCTTC. It is translated as CASSPSTGGYNEQFF.

The chain has TRBV5-6 and TRBJ1-1; D might be TRBD1 (5 bases). With 4 bases removed from V and 5 bases from J, the gap between germline ends came to 18 bases. The CDR3 totals 15 residues. Per the germline V gene, CDR1 is SGHDT and CDR2 is YYEEEE. This CDR3 reads CASSRWGQGWTEAFF. The CDR3 DNA reads as TGTGCCAGCAGCCGGTGGGGTCAGGGTTGGACTGAAGCTTTCTTT.